This T cell receptor (beta chain) came from a study of shared clonotypes between healthy human individuals. Study background: Used for every donor were three CD4 naive, three CD4 memory, two CD8 naive and one CD8 memory plate.

V was clipped by 6 bases and J by 6 bases, with 17 bases between them. The CDR3 has 15 residues. Per germline, CDR1 MNHEY and CDR2 SVGAGI. Sequencing was at deep level. On sorted subsets, replicate PCRs used about 200 ng DNA, or approximately 33,000 T cell genomes. Sequencing used immunoSEQ multiplex PCR; TCRdb keeps in-frame clones, though not all of them. This table has roughly 2,300,000 clones, under 95% appearing once. V usage is TRBV6-5 and J usage is TRBJ2-2, with D maybe TRBD1 (6 bases). This TCR was recovered from a man between 18 and 35 years old in good health. Some clones in this sample may be carry-over from other donors' samples. Sequenced sample: naive CD4+ T cells from PBMCs. The subset: CD45RA+ positively selected. As DNA, the CDR3 is TGTGCCAGCAGCCGCGGACAGTTTTCTCCCGGGGAGCTGTTTTTT. Its translation: CASSRGQFSPGELFF.